Here is one T cell receptor (beta chain) with its context. Its antigen remains undetermined. Within one base of it there is no much larger clone, and no base qualities were kept. TCRbeta CDR3 regions were amplified from genomic DNA using the immunoSEQ Assay, a bias-controlled multiplex PCR. As for the original processing: The number of nucleated cells in each sample was estimated by amplification of reference gene primers within the assay. To quantify the absolute abundance of each unique TCRbeta CDR3 rearrangement, sequence reads were collapsed and filtered. For each sample, productive Simpson clonality was calculated by taking the square root of Simpson's diversity index across productive rearrangements. Imported from immuneACCESS, the table was reduced by TCRdb to in-frame sequences with V and J called. These copies leave out some clones; in studies compared against another copy, an unresolved V gene accounts for under half, and the cause of the remainder is not known. V, J and clone size were drawn from that table, and D and trimming were deduced from the DNA. The sample has approximately 210,000 clones on record, around 92% of them singletons. Over 7% of the sample rests with the top ten.

In the prospective study, participants were roughly 18 to 90 years old, resided in fewer than 25 geographic areas of the United States, and were enrolled through a virtual design. In the prospective study, cohorts were assigned on the basis of participant-reported clinical history obtained from a screening survey and a study questionnaire. Recovered participants in ImmuneRACE Cohort 3 were defined as having two consecutive negative NP/OP PCR tests, clearance from a healthcare professional, or resolution of symptoms. Mobile phlebotomists in the prospective study collected whole blood, serum and a nasopharyngeal or oropharyngeal swab from every participant. Additional blood draws and questionnaires over an approximately 2-month period could optionally be provided by prospective study participants. Before DNA extraction, prospective study blood samples were shipped either frozen or at room temperature.

This entry belongs to a study of blood T cell repertoires in COVID-19 (dated by TCRdb to the early 2020s). About the full investigation: Samples covering the acute and convalescent phases of COVID-19 were provided by collaborators in the United States, Italy and Spain. Nearly every sample came with metadata listing a de-identified subject ID, COVID-19 status, age in years and sex. The repertoires were released in a freely available public database intended as a resource for research on the immune response to SARS-CoV-2. HLA class I and class II types, where available, came from metadata supplied by the sample provider rather than from assay-based typing. The prospective study material was composed of cDNA or gDNA derived from T cells, B-cell-depleted T cells, or PBMCs. The samples were drawn from the first 160 participants of the ongoing ImmuneRACE study and from 950 to 1,500 subjects provided by 6 global collaborators. Subjects who had been exposed to COVID-19, were actively infected with it, or had recovered from it provided the deeply sampled blood TCRbeta repertoires that made up the dataset. Beyond this particular receptor, the publication reports: The quantity of clinical and demographic metadata differed by source and by participant and was supplied without curation.

The CDR3, cysteine through phenylalanine, is 16 amino acids long. The retained sequence is limited to the CDR3, 48 bases, with the frame set at the first base. V was cut back by 3 bases and J by 9 bases, leaving a gap of 18 bases between them. CDR1 LGHNA and CDR2 YNFKEQ are derived from the germline V gene. The TCR originated in a woman between 18 and 30 years old who had recovered from COVID-19. Sequencing was carried out using PBMCs or T cells enriched from blood (not recorded which). The sequence joins TRBV4-2 to TRBJ1-6; possibly the D gene is TRBD1, per 5 matching bases. The encoded CDR3 is CASSQGGGEAFSPLHF. The DNA is TGTGCCAGCAGCCAGGGCGGGGGAGAGGCCTTTTCACCCCTCCACTTT.